The 25 T cell receptor beta chains presented below share a single source sample, sequenced in a study of T cell responses to AZD1222 COVID-19 vaccine. Profiled with immunoSEQ multiplex PCR; TCRdb holds only in-frame clones, not every one. The data hold 150,000 or so clones, with around 90% observed a single time. This specimen was peripheral blood, taken on day 0 of AZD1222 vaccination. These receptors originate from an adult in good health.

The rearrangement joins TRBV27 to TRBJ2-3, with D unresolved. V was trimmed by 5 bases and J by 12 bases, leaving 15 bases between them. Germline V gene sequence: CDR1 MNHEY, CDR2 SMNVEV (reference sequence). The CDR3 is 12 amino acids. DNA for the CDR3: TGTGCCAGCAGTCCCTCCGGCAACAGACAGTATTTT. Protein product: CASSPSGNRQYF.

The chain uses TRBV18 and TRBJ2-1; tentatively, D is TRBD1 or TRBD2 (5 bases each). CDR1 is KGHSH, CDR2 LQKENI, per germline. With 3 bases removed from V and 8 bases from J, the gap between germline ends came to 26 bases. The CDR3 is 18 amino acids. CDR3 nucleotide sequence: TGTGCCAGCTCACCCGACCTCATCGGGGACCCTACATACGATGAGCAGTTCTTC. Translating it yields CASSPDLIGDPTYDEQFF.

The V and J genes are TRBV7-3 and TRBJ2-1, with D possibly matching TRBD2 (6 bases). With 5 bases removed from V and 2 bases from J, the gap between germline ends came to 13 bases. The CDR3 has 15 residues. The germline V gene has CDR1 SGHTA and CDR2 FQGTGA. The CDR3 DNA sequence: TGTGCCAGCAGCCCCCTCCGCGGGACCTACAATGAGCAGTTCTTC. Its protein product is CASSPLRGTYNEQFF. The full variable domain, its missing parts supplied by reference TRBV7-3 and TRBJ2-1, is GAGVSQTPSNKVTEKGKYVELRCDPISGHTALYWYRQSLGQGPEFLIYFQGTGAADDSGLPNDRFFAVRPEGSVSTLKIQRTERGDSAVYLCASSPLRGTYNEQFFGPGTRLTVL.

For the CDR3, the DNA is TGCGCCAGCAGCCGGACGGATGAAAAACTGTTTTTT. This translates into CASSRTDEKLFF. The chain employs TRBV4-3 and TRBJ1-4; D remains unclear. The CDR3 extends over 12 amino acids. In germline, CDR1 is LGHNA, CDR2 YSLEER. Trimming removed 4 bases from V and 6 bases from J, with 6 bases in between.

This clone was detected once. The chain uses TRBV12-3 or TRBV12-4 and TRBJ1-3, with D unresolved. V lost 7 bases, J lost 0 bases, and 4 bases lay in between. The CDR3 is 12 residues long. CDR3 DNA: TGTGCCAGCATAGGCTCTGGAAACACCATATATTTT. It yields the protein CASIGSGNTIYF.

The V call is TRBV5-1, the J call TRBJ2-7, with TRBD2 identical over 11 bases. This CDR3 contains 17 residues. Germline CDR1 reads SGHRS; CDR2 reads YFSETQ. J gave up 4 bases and V 7 bases, and 16 bases lay outside the gene matches. The CDR3 DNA follows: TGCGCCAGCCGTCGAGCGACTAGCGGGGTCCATGGGTACGAGCAGTACTTC. This translates into CASRRATSGVHGYEQYF.

The chain uses TRBV18 and TRBJ2-3; the D gene could be TRBD1 or TRBD2 (5 bases each). V was shortened by 6 bases and J by 3 bases, with 19 bases between the two germline ends. In germline, CDR1 is KGHSH, CDR2 LQKENI. CDR3 length equals 16 residues. The CDR3 DNA is TGTGCCAGCTCCCACGGCTCTAGCTCAGGGACAGATACGCAGTATTTT. Its translation: CASSHGSSSGTDTQYF.

This chain links TRBV3-1 (or the pseudogene TRBV3-2) with TRBJ2-7, with 10 bases lining up with TRBD1. V was pared by 5 bases and J by 2 bases, with 6 bases of the junction left unmatched. CDR1 LGHDT and CDR2 YNNKEL come from the germline V gene (reference sequence). The CDR3 spans 15 residues. In DNA form, the CDR3 reads TGTGCCAGCAGCTCCCGGGACAGGGGAACCTACGAGCAGTACTTC. Its protein is CASSSRDRGTYEQYF.

J is TRBJ1-2 and V is TRBV27; D may be TRBD1 (5 bases). With 0 bases removed from V and 4 bases from J, the gap between germline ends came to 12 bases. Germline V CDR1 and CDR2: MNHEY, SMNVEV (reference sequence). This CDR3 comprises 15 residues. The chain's CDR3 is CASSLSWQGFYGYTF. The CDR3 DNA reads TGTGCCAGCAGTTTATCATGGCAGGGTTTCTATGGCTACACCTTC.

CDR3 sequence: CASSSLGQGKYNEQFF. The CDR3 DNA follows: TGCGCCAGCAGCTCGCTCGGACAGGGGAAATACAATGAGCAGTTCTTC. The chain links TRBV5-1 to TRBJ2-1; the match to TRBD1 covers 9 bases. Germline assignment: CDR1 SGHRS and CDR2 YFSETQ. V lost 3 bases, J lost 4 bases, and 8 bases stayed unmatched. This CDR3 has 16 amino acids.

This clone has a single count. The rearrangement links TRBV28 to TRBJ1-1; D gene uncertain. Germline CDR1 MDHEN, CDR2 SYDVKM. This CDR3 has 12 residues. Trimming took 8 bases from V and 0 from J, leaving 7 bases between them. CDR3 in amino acids: CASQEMNTEAFF. DNA for the CDR3: TGTGCCAGCCAGGAGATGAACACTGAAGCTTTCTTT.

The gene calls are TRBV5-4 and TRBJ1-1; D gene uncertain. Germline V lookup: CDR1 SGHNT, CDR2 YYREEE (reference sequence). The ends were cut back, 4 bases at V and 5 bases at J, with 21 bases in the middle. This CDR3 comprises 16 residues. The CDR3 sequence is CASSLSPTAMGTEAFF. Written as DNA, the CDR3 is TGTGCCAGCAGCCTTTCCCCGACGGCGATGGGGACTGAAGCTTTCTTT.

The chain carries TRBV5-1 and TRBJ1-2; 7 bases are shared with TRBD1. J was trimmed by 4 bases and V by 2 bases; bases with no gene match: 5. There are 14 residues in the CDR3. From germline, CDR1 is SGHRS and CDR2 YFSETQ. The DNA for the CDR3 is TGCGCCAGCAGCTTCGGGGACAGTTCCTATGGCTACACCTTC. Its protein product is CASSFGDSSYGYTF.

This rearrangement joins TRBV2 to TRBJ1-2; D is ambiguous. Germline values: CDR1 SNHLY, CDR2 FYNNEI. Trimming removed 3 bases from V and 8 bases from J, with 7 bases in between. The CDR3 is 11 amino acids. As DNA, the CDR3 is TGTGCCAGCAGTGATATCCGGGGCTACACCTTC. Amino acids: CASSDIRGYTF.

The CDR3, as DNA: TGTGCCAGCAGGCAGGGGGGGGCCCAAGAGACCCAGTACTTC. The encoded protein is CASRQGGAQETQYF. The rearrangement uses TRBV11-3 and TRBJ2-5; D tentatively reads TRBD1 or TRBD2 (7 bases each). Trimming cost V 6 bases and J 1 base, with 12 bases left between them. There are 14 residues in the CDR3. Germline V gene data show CDR1 as SGHNT and CDR2 as YENEEA. Full variable domain (outside the CDR3, taken from reference TRBV11-3 and TRBJ2-5): EAGVVQSPRYKIIEKKQPVAFWCNPISGHNTLYWYLQNLGQGPELLIRYENEEAVDDSQLPKDRFSAERLKGVDSTLKIQPAELGDSAVYLCASRQGGAQETQYFGPGTRLLVL.

J is TRBJ1-2 and V is TRBV2, with a weak D call TRBD1 (5 bases). Germline values: CDR1 SNHLY, CDR2 FYNNEI. Trimming cost V 0 bases and J 8 bases, with 19 bases left between them. CDR3 length: 16 residues. The CDR3: CASSEAFTGPERGYTF. Written as DNA, the CDR3 is TGTGCCAGCAGTGAAGCGTTTACAGGACCGGAGCGCGGCTACACCTTC.

This chain uses TRBV19 with TRBJ1-5, with no clear D. Germline V CDR1 and CDR2: LNHDA, SQIVND (reference sequence). The CDR3 is made up of 14 amino acids. Deletions cut 10 bases from V and 1 base from J, with 14 bases between. CDR3 protein: CATQKDRSNQPQHF. In DNA, the CDR3 is TGTGCCACCCAAAAGGACCGAAGCAATCAGCCCCAGCATTTT.

The chain links TRBV3-1 (or the pseudogene TRBV3-2) to TRBJ2-2; D is unresolved. Trimming removed 8 bases at V and 1 base at J, with 2 bases between. CDR1 is LGHDT, CDR2 YNNKEL, per germline (reference sequence). The CDR3 length is 11 residues. This CDR3 reads CASQNTGELFF. DNA of the CDR3: TGTGCCAGCCAGAACACCGGGGAGCTGTTTTTT.

The table lists this clone with a count of one. The rearrangement uses TRBV9 and TRBJ2-3; D assignment may be TRBD1 or TRBD2 (6 bases each). This CDR3 comprises 16 residues. Trimming stripped 4 bases from V and 5 bases from J, with 20 bases between. Per the germline V gene, CDR1 is SGDLS and CDR2 is YYNGEE. CDR3 residues: CASSKSAGHLGDTQYF. CDR3 in DNA: TGTGCCAGCAGCAAGAGCGCGGGACATCTAGGAGATACGCAGTATTTT.

The V call is TRBV27, the J call TRBJ1-1; the match to TRBD1 covers 7 bases. The length of the CDR3 is 14 residues. The V segment lost 2 bases and the J segment 7 bases; nucleotides outside the gene matches: 7. Germline V gene lookup returns CDR1 MNHEY and CDR2 SMNVEV (reference sequence). The CDR3 region is CASSLRGTAFEAFF. The DNA for the CDR3 is TGTGCCAGCAGTTTAAGAGGGACAGCGTTTGAAGCTTTCTTT.

This sequence joins TRBV28 and TRBJ1-1; D is perhaps TRBD1 (5 bases). V was trimmed by 6 bases and J by 7 bases, leaving 12 bases between them. The CDR3 length is 12 residues. Germline V gene data show CDR1 as MDHEN and CDR2 as SYDVKM. CDR3 nucleotides: TGTGCCAGCAGCCGAAGGGGAAATGAAGCTTTCTTT. Its translation: CASSRRGNEAFF. The full variable domain, with the rest looked up from reference TRBV28 and TRBJ1-1, is DVKVTQSSRYLVKRTGEKVFLECVQDMDHENMFWYRQDPGLGLRLIYFSYDVKMKEKGDIPEGYSVSREKKERFSLILESASTNQTSMYLCASSRRGNEAFFGQGTRLTVV.

The chain recombines TRBV7-2 with TRBJ2-1, with 10 bases that match TRBD2. J lost 6 bases, V lost 4 bases, and 3 bases had no gene match. The CDR3 is 14 amino acids. CDR1 SGHTA and CDR2 FQGNSA come from the germline V gene. The CDR3 sequence: CASSSSGRANEQFF. DNA of the CDR3: TGTGCCAGCAGCTCGAGCGGGAGGGCCAATGAGCAGTTCTTC.

J is TRBJ1-1 and V is TRBV11-3; D may be TRBD1 (6 bases). The CDR3 loop spans 15 amino acids. CDR1 is SGHNT and CDR2 is YENEEA in the germline V gene. V shed 6 bases and J shed 3 bases, with 17 bases lying between them. CDR3 sequence reads: CASSSVEGGHTEAFF. The CDR3 nucleotides are TGTGCCAGCAGTTCCGTGGAGGGGGGGCACACTGAAGCTTTCTTT.

This sequence joins TRBV27 and TRBJ1-5; 9 bases agree with TRBD1. The CDR3 has 14 residues. The J segment lost 9 bases and the V segment lost 6 bases, leaving 9 bases of the junction unmatched. From germline, CDR1 is MNHEY and CDR2 SMNVEV (reference sequence). CDR3 protein: CASSPGQGERPQHF. In DNA, the CDR3 is TGTGCCAGCAGCCCGGGACAGGGCGAGAGGCCCCAGCATTTT.

This rearrangement joins TRBV6-2 or TRBV6-3 to TRBJ2-7; D gene uncertain. The CDR3 is 14 residues long. Germline-derived CDR1 and CDR2 are MNHEY and SVGEGT. Between the trimmed V and J ends, which lost 0 bases and 4 bases, there was a span of 10 bases. DNA of the CDR3: TGTGCCAGCAGTTACTCGCAAGTGAGATACGAGCAGTACTTC. Protein sequence: CASSYSQVRYEQYF.